These 3 T cell receptor beta chains came from one sample sequenced in a study of shared clonotypes between healthy human individuals. CD8 cells regarded as naive lacked CD45RO, were positively chosen for CCR7, and omitted terminally differentiated effector memory CD45RA+ cells. Only in-frame clones appear in the TCRdb table, and some are missing; sequencing was by immunoSEQ multiplex PCR. The sample has about 1,900,000 clones; about 94% are singletons. The specimen was naive CD8+ T cells sorted from blood. These receptors were obtained from a man aged 18 to 35 in good health.

V and J are TRBV9 and TRBJ2-7, with 11 bases matching TRBD1. J gave up 2 bases and V 4 bases, and 5 bases lay outside the gene matches. Germline V gene sequence: CDR1 SGDLS, CDR2 YYNGEE. The CDR3 totals 15 residues. This CDR3 reads CASSFRTGGAYEQYF. DNA for the CDR3: TGTGCCAGCAGCTTCCGGACAGGGGGCGCCTACGAGCAGTACTTC.

In this sample, this clone turned up once. The chain uses TRBV4-1 and TRBJ2-7, with D unclear. The ends were cut back, 4 bases at V and 2 bases at J, with 15 bases in the middle. This CDR3 contains 15 residues. Germline V gene data show CDR1 as MGHRA and CDR2 as YSYEKL. This chain's CDR3 is CASSLTTGPTYEQYF. CDR3 bases: TGCGCCAGCAGCCTTACTACTGGGCCCACCTACGAGCAGTACTTC.

V gene TRBV28 combines with J gene TRBJ2-7; no firm D call. This CDR3 contains 15 residues. V gave up 2 bases and J gave up 2 bases, with 13 bases separating them. Per germline, CDR1 MDHEN and CDR2 SYDVKM. CDR3 sequence: CASSLPQDDTYEQYF. The CDR3 bases are TGTGCCAGCAGTTTACCGCAGGATGACACCTACGAGCAGTACTTC.